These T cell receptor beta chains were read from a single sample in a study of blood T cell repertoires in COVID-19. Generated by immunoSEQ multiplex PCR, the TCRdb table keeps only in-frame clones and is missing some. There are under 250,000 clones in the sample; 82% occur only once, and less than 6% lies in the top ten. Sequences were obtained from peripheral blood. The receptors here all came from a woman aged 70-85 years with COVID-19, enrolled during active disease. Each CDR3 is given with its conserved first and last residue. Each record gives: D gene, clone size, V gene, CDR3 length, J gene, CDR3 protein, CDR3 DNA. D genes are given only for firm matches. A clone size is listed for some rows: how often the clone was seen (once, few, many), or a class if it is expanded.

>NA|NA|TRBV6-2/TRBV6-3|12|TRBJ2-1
CASSYIAGGRFF
TGTGCCAGCAGTTACATTGCAGGGGGGCGGTTCTTC
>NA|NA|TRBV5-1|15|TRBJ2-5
CASSSTGLLQETQYF
TGCGCCAGCAGCTCCACGGGACTTCTCCAAGAGACCCAGTACTTC
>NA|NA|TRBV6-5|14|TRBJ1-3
CASSWSSSGNTIYF
TGTGCCAGCAGTTGGAGCAGCTCTGGAAACACCATATATTTT
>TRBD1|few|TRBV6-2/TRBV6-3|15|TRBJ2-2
CASSRGTGGTGELFF
TGTGCCAGCAGTCGGGGGACAGGGGGAACCGGGGAGCTGTTTTTT
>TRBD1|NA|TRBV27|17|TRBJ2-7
CASSLTSTGQGKYEQYF
TGTGCCAGCAGTTTAACTTCGACGGGACAGGGAAAATACGAGCAGTACTTC
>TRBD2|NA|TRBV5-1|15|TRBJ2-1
CASIRLAGGSNEQFF
TGCGCCAGCATCCGACTAGCGGGGGGCAGCAATGAGCAGTTCTTC
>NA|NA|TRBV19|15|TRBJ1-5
CASSIGARGNQPQHF
TGTGCCAGTAGTATTGGGGCCAGGGGCAATCAGCCCCAGCATTTT
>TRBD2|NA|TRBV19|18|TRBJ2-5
CASSIDGPTSGRGETQYF
TGTGCCAGTAGTATAGACGGCCCCACTAGCGGGAGGGGGGAGACCCAGTACTTC
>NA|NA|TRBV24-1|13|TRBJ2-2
CATRAGETGELFF
TGTGCCACCAGAGCAGGGGAGACCGGGGAGCTGTTTTTT
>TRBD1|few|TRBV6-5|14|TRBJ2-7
CASTQTGGFNEQYF
TGTGCCAGCACCCAAACAGGGGGCTTCAACGAGCAGTACTTC
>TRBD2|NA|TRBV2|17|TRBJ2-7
CASSEFGTSGMNYEQYF
TGTGCCAGCAGTGAATTTGGGACTAGCGGGATGAACTACGAGCAGTACTTC
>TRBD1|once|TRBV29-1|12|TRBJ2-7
CSVGGQGVGQYF
TGCAGCGTGGGGGGACAGGGAGTTGGGCAGTACTTC
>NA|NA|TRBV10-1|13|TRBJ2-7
CASSEYRNYEQYF
TGCGCCAGCAGTGAGTACAGGAACTACGAGCAGTACTTC
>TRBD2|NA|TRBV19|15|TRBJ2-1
CASSPSGSPYNEQFF
TGTGCCAGTAGTCCTAGCGGATCACCCTACAATGAGCAGTTCTTC
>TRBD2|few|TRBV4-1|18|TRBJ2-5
CASSHKTSPPLSLETQYF
TGCGCCAGCAGCCACAAGACTAGCCCCCCTTTATCGTTGGAGACCCAGTACTTC
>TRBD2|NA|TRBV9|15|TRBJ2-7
CASSPRTSGSSVQYF
TGTGCCAGCAGCCCACGGACTAGCGGGAGTTCAGTGCAGTACTTC
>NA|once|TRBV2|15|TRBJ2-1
CASRPTRLSYNEQFF
TGTGCCAGCAGACCTACTAGGTTGTCCTACAATGAGCAGTTCTTC
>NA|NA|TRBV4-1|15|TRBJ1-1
CASSQESDLLTRAFF
TGCGCCAGCAGCCAAGAAAGTGATCTGCTCACCAGGGCTTTCTTT
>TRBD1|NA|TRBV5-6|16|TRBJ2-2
CASSFGTGRPTGELFF
TGTGCCAGCAGCTTCGGGACAGGGCGCCCCACCGGGGAGCTGTTTTTT
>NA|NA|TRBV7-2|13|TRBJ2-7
CASSFDISYEQYF
TGTGCCAGCAGCTTCGACATCTCCTACGAGCAGTACTTC
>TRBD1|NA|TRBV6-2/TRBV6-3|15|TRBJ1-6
CASTPVRTGTSPLHF
TGTGCCAGCACCCCCGTGAGGACAGGGACTTCACCCCTCCACTTT
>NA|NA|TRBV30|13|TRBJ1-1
CAWSRVRGEVAFF
TGTGCCTGGAGTAGGGTCCGCGGGGAAGTAGCTTTCTTT
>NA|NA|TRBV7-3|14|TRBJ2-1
CASSLNGFYNEQFF
TGTGCCAGCAGCTTAAACGGGTTCTACAATGAGCAGTTCTTC
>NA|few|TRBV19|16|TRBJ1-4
CASSIQGAATNEKLFF
TGTGCCAGTAGTATACAGGGTGCGGCAACTAATGAAAAACTGTTTTTT
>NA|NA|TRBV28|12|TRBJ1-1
CASSLIDREAFF
TGTGCCAGCAGTTTAATCGACAGGGAAGCTTTCTTT
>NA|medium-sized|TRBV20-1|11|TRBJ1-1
CSAVGGPEAFF
TGCAGTGCCGTGGGGGGGCCTGAAGCTTTCTTT
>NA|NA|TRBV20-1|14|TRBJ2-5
CSASETSVQETQYF
TGCAGTGCGAGTGAGACATCGGTCCAAGAGACCCAGTACTTC
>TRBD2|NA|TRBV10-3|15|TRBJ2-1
CATRETSGTYNEQFF
TGTGCCACCCGAGAGACTAGCGGGACCTACAATGAGCAGTTCTTC
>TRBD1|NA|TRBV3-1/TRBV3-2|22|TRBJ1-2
CASSQDSSRATDRRIFSYGYTF
TGTGCCAGCAGCCAAGATTCATCCCGCGCTACGGACAGGCGAATTTTTAGCTATGGCTACACCTTC
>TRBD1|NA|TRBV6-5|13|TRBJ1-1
CASARQGATEAFF
TGTGCCAGCGCCCGACAGGGGGCTACTGAAGCTTTCTTT
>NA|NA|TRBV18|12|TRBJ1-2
CASSPSRDGYTF
TGTGCCAGCTCACCCTCCAGGGATGGCTACACCTTC
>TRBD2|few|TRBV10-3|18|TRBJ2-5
CAISDRRGLAGGGETQYF
TGTGCCATCAGTGACCGCAGGGGGCTAGCGGGAGGAGGGGAGACCCAGTACTTC
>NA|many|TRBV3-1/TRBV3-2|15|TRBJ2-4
CASSQGLVAANIQYF
TGTGCCAGCAGCCAAGGTTTGGTAGCCGCGAACATTCAGTACTTC
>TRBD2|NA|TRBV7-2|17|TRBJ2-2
CASSPLGGSVNTGELFF
TGTGCCAGCAGCCCCCTGGGCGGGAGTGTGAACACCGGGGAGCTGTTTTTT
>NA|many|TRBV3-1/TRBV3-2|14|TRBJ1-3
CASSRDISGNTIYF
TGTGCCAGCAGTCGGGACATCTCTGGAAACACCATATATTTT
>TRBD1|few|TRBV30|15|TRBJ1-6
CAWSMTGTHNSPLHF
TGTGCCTGGAGTATGACAGGGACCCATAATTCACCCCTCCACTTT
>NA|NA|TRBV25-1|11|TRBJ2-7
CASSGRYEQYF
TGTGCCAGCAGTGGCAGATACGAGCAGTACTTC